The T cell receptor (beta chain) under discussion was sequenced for a study of blood T cell repertoires in COVID-19. Study-level background: The samples span acute and convalescent COVID-19 from the United States, Italy and Spain.

Profiled with immunoSEQ multiplex PCR; TCRdb holds only in-frame clones, not every one. The sample carries a few hundred thousand clones, 70% to 90% recorded once. The sequencing input was peripheral blood. This TCR was sampled from a man under 40 with active or convalescent COVID-19.

The CDR3 nucleotides are TGCGCCAGCAGCCCCCATCCTACTAGCGTTCAAGAGACCCAGTACTTC. This codes for CASSPHPTSVQETQYF. V usage is TRBV4-1 and J usage is TRBJ2-5; TRBD2 agrees at 7 bases. Trimming at V came to 4 bases and at J to 2 bases, leaving 10 bases not matched to a gene. The CDR3 is 16 residues long. CDR1 and CDR2 from the germline V gene are MGHRA and YSYEKL.